Described below is a single T cell receptor (beta chain) sequence and its context. Assay: immunoSEQ multiplex PCR; the TCRdb copy retains only in-frame clones and omits some. In the table there are 60,000 or so clones, roughly 95% of which are singletons. The record originates from a study of preoperative IRX-2 immunotherapy in early breast cancer. Noted treatment: preoperative locoregional IRX-2 cytokine immunotherapy. V was shortened by 8 bases and J by 7 bases, with 21 bases between the two germline ends. The CDR3 contains 15 residues. Per germline, CDR1 SNHLY and CDR2 FYNNEI. The gene calls are TRBV2 and TRBJ1-5; no reliable D call. This clonotype was obtained from a human donor with breast cancer. This specimen was acquired from a patient treated with IRX-2 immunotherapy. This CDR3 is CASGREGGTEQPQHF. CDR3 nucleotide sequence: TGTGCCAGCGGGCGGGAGGGTGGAACTGAGCAGCCCCAGCATTTT.